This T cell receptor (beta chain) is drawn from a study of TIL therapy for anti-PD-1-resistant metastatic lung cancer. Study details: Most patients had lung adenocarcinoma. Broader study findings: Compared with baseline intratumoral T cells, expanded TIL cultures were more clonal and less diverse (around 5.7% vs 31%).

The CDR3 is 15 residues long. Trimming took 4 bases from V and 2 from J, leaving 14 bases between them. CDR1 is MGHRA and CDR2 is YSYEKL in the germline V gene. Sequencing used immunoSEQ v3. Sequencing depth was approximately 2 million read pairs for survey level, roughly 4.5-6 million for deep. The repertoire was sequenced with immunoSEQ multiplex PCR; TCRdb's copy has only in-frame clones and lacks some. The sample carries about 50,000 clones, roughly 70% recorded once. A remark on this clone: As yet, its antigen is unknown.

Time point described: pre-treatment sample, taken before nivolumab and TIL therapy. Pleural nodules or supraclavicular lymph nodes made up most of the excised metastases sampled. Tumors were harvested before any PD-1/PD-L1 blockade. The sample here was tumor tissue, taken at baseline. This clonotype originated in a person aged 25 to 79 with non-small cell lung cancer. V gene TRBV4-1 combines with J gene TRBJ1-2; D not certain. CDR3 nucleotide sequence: TGCGCCAGCAGCCTTCGGACGGGCCAGAACTATGGCTACACCTTC. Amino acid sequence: CASSLRTGQNYGYTF.